This T cell receptor beta chain was sequenced for a study of response to subunit inactivated influenza vaccine. Using its own MiXCR run on the RT-PCR reads, TCRdb lists one record per CDR3 protein. The sample yields a few hundred thousand distinct CDR3 sequences, approximately 7.2% seen once. A remark on this clonotype: No antigen is known for it.

V lost 4 bases to trimming and J lost 5 bases, with 15 bases between them. From germline, CDR1 is SEHNR and CDR2 FQNEAQ (reference sequence). The CDR3 length is 14 residues. Study results and limitations: Authors suggested each seasonal influenza vaccination recruits few new T cells.

The TCR sequence derives from a man between 50 and 70 years old who received an inactivated influenza vaccine. This material consisted of PBMCs from blood, taken about 23 months after vaccination. V gene TRBV7-9 combines with J gene TRBJ2-7; D might be TRBD2 (5 bases). The CDR3 sequence is CASSSLGLRDEQYF. The DNA for the CDR3 is TGTGCCAGCAGCTCACTCGGACTGCGGGACGAGCAGTACTTC.